Sequencing of this T cell receptor (beta chain) was carried out in a study of vaccination and CD4 T cells after COVID-19. Study background: Cells were stimulated with overlapping spike peptides from SARS-CoV-2, HCoV-NL63, HCoV-OC43 and HCoV-229E. Study observations and caveats: Median SARS-CoV-2-reactive clonotype numbers went up from approximately 23 to 38, but not significantly.

About this clonotype itself: Its specificity is unknown.

Sequenced with the Oncomine TCR Beta short-read assay was DNA taken from cultured CD4+ T cells. TCRdb fed the PCR reads into MiXCR, producing one record per CDR3 protein. Here the sample spans around 14,000 distinct CDR3 sequences, 50% to 70% being singletons. This sample's treatment: roughly 10-day PBMC culture with coronavirus spike peptide pools or control peptides (ViraFEST assay). Each well held more than 1.5 million PBMCs in IL-2 (roughly 10 IU/ml) medium with around 9.4 ug/ml peptide pools. J gave up 7 bases and V 4 bases, and 5 bases lay outside the gene matches. There are 12 residues in the CDR3. Germline lookup yields CDR1 SQVTM and CDR2 ANQGSEA.

Sequenced here: CD4+ T cells from blood, cultured in vitro, sampled before SARS-CoV-2 vaccination. The J gene is TRBJ2-3, the V gene TRBV29-1, with 7 bases fitting TRBD1. The clonotype comes from a human donor who had recovered from COVID-19. In nucleotides, the CDR3 is TGCAGCGTTGGGACAGGTGGACATACGCAGTATTTT. Translation: CSVGTGGHTQYF.